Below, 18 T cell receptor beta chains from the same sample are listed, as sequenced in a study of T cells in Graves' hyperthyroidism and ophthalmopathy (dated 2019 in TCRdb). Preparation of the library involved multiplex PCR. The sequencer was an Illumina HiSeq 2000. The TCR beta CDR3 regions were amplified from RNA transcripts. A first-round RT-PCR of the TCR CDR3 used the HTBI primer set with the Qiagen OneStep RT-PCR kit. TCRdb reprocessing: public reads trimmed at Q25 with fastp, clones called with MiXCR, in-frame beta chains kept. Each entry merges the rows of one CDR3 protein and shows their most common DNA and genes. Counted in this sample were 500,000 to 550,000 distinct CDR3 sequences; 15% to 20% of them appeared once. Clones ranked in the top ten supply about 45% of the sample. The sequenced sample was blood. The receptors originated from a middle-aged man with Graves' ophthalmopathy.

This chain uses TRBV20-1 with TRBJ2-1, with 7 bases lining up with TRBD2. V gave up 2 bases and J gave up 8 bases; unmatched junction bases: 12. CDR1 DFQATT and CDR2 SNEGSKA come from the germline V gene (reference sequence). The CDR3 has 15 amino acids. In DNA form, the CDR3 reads TGCAGTGCTAGAAGGAGTAACGGGGGGTTGGATGAGCAGTTCTTC. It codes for CSARRSNGGLDEQFF.

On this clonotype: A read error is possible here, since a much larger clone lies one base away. CDR3 in amino acids: CASSLLTRGRGPYNEQSF. CDR3 DNA sequence: TGTGCCAGCAGTCTCCTCACGAGAGGGAGGGGGCCCTACAATGAGCAGTCCTTC. The V call is TRBV27, the J call TRBJ2-1, with D tentatively TRBD1 or TRBD2 (7 bases each). The CDR3 has 18 amino acids. Germline-derived CDR1 and CDR2 are MNHEY and SMNVEV (reference sequence).

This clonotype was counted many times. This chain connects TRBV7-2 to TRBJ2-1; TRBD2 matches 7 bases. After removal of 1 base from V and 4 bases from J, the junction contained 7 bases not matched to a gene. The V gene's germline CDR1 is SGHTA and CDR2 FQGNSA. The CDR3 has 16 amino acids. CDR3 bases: TGTGCCAGCAGCTTAGATCCGGGAGGTACATACAATGAGCAGTTCTTC. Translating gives CASSLDPGGTYNEQFF.

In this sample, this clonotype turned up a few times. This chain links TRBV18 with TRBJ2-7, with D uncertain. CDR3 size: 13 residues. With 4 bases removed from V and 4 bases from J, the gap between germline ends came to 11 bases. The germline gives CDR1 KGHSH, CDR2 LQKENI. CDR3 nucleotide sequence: TGTGCCAGCTCACTCCTGTCGAGGTACGAGCAGTACTTC. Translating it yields CASSLLSRYEQYF.

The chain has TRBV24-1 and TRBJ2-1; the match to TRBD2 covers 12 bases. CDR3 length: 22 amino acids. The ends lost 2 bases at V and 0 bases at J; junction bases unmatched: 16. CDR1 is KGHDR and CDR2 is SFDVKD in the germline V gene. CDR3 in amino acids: CATSDYGGTSGSQMSSYNEQFF. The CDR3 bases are TGTGCCACCAGTGATTACGGAGGGACTAGCGGGTCCCAAATGAGCTCCTACAATGAGCAGTTCTTC.

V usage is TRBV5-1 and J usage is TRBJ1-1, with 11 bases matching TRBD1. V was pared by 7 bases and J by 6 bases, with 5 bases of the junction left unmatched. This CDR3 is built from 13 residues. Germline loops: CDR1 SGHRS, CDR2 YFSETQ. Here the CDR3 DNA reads TGCGCCAGCGGACAGGGGGCAGGATCTGAAGCTTTCTTT. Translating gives CASGQGAGSEAFF. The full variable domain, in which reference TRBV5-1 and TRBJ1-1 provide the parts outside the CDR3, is KAGVTQTPRYLIKTRGQQVTLSCSPISGHRSVSWYQQTPGQGLQFLFEYFSETQRNKGNFPGRFSGRQFSNSRSEMNVSTLELGDSALYLCASGQGAGSEAFFGQGTRLTVV.

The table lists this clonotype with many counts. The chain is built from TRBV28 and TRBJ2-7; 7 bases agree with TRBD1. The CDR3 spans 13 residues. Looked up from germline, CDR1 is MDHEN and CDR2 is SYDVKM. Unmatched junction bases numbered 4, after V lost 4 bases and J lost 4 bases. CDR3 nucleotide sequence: TGTGCCAGCAGTTCGGGACAGAAGTACGAGCAGTACTTC. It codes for CASSSGQKYEQYF.

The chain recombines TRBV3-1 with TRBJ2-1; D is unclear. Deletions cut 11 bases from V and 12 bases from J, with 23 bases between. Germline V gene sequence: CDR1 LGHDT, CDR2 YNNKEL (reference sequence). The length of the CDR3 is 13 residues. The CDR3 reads CADNPGWPMGQFF. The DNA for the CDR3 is TGTGCCGATAATCCGGGCTGGCCGATGGGGCAGTTCTTC.

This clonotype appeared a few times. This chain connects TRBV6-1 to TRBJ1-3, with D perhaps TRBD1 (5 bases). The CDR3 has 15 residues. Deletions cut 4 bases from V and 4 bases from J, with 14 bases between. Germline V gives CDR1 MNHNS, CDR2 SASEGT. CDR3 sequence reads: CASSGSDTLGNTIYF. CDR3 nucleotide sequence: TGTGCCAGCAGTGGGTCGGACACTCTAGGAAACACCATATATTTT.

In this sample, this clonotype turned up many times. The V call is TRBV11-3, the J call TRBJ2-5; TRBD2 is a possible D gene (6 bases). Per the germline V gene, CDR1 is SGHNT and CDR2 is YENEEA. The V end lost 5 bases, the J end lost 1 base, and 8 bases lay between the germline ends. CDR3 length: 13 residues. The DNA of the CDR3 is TGTGCCAGCAGCGCCGGGGGCCAAGAGACCCAGTACTTC. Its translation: CASSAGGQETQYF.

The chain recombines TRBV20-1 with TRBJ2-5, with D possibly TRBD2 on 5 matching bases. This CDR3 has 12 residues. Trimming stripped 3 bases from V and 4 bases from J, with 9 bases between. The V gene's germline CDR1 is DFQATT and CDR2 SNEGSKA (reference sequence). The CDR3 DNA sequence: TGCAGTGCTAGTCAGGCGGGAGAGACCCAGTACTTC. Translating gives CSASQAGETQYF.

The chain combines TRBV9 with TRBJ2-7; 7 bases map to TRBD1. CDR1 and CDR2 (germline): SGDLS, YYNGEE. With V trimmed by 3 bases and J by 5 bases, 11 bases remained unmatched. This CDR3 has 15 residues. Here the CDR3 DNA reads TGTGCCAGCAGCGGGGGCCGTGACAGGGTCCACGAGCAGTACTTC. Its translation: CASSGGRDRVHEQYF.

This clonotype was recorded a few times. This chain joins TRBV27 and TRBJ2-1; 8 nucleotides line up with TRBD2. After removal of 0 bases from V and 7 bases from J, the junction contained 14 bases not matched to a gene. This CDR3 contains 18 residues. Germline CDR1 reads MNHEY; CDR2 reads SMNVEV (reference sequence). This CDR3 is CASSLSVGGAGAGNEQFF. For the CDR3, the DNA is TGTGCCAGCAGTTTATCAGTGGGTGGAGCGGGAGCGGGGAATGAGCAGTTCTTC.

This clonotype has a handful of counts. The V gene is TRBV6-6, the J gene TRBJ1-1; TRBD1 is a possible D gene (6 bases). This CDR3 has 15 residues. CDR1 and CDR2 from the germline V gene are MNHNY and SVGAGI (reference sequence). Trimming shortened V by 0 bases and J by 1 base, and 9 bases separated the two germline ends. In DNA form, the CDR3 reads TGTGCCAGCAGTTACTCTCAGGGGAGGAACACTGAAGCTTTCTTT. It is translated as CASSYSQGRNTEAFF.

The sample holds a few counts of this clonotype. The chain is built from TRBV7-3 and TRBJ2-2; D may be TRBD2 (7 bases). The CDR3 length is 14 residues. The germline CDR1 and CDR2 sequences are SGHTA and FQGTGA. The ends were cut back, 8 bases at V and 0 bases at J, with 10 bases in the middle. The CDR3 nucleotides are TGTGCCAGCGGGAGGGGGGCGAACACCGGGGAGCTGTTTTTT. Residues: CASGRGANTGELFF.

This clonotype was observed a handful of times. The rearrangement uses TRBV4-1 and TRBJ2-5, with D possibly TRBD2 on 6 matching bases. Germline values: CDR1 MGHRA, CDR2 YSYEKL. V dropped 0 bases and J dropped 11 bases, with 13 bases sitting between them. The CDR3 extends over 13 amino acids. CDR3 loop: CASSQDESGAQYF. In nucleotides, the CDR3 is TGCGCCAGCAGCCAAGATGAGTCGGGAGCACAGTACTTC.

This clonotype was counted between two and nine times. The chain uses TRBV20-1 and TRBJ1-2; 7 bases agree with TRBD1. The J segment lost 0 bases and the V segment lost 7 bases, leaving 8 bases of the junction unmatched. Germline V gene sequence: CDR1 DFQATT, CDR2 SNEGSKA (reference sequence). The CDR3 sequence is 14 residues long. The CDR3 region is CSGFHRGPNYGYTF. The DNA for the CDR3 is TGCAGTGGGTTCCACAGGGGTCCTAACTATGGCTACACCTTC.

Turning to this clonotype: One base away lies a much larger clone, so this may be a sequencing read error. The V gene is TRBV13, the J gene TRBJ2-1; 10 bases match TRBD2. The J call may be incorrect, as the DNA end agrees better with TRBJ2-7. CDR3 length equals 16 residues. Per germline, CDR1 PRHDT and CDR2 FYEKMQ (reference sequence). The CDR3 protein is CASSFSGLAAHNEQYF. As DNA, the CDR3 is TGTGCCAGCAGCTTTTCAGGACTAGCGGCACACAATGAGCAGTACTTC.